This T cell receptor (beta chain) appears in the sequencing data of a study of blood T cell repertoires in COVID-19 (dated by TCRdb to the early 2020s). As for the study more broadly: Samples covering the acute and convalescent phases of COVID-19 were provided by collaborators in the United States, Italy and Spain. The material from the prospective study consisted of cDNA or gDNA derived from T cells, B-cell-depleted T cells, or PBMCs. Subjects who had been exposed to COVID-19, were actively infected with it, or had recovered from it provided the deeply sampled blood TCRbeta repertoires that made up the dataset. The repertoires were released in a freely available public database intended as a resource for research on the immune response to SARS-CoV-2. Samples came from the ongoing ImmuneRACE study (first 160 participants) plus 1,254 subjects from 6 global collaborators. A de-identified subject ID, COVID-19 status, age in years and sex were almost always included in the sample metadata. HLA class I and class II types, where available, came from metadata supplied by the sample provider rather than from assay-based typing.

What the research found in general, with its limitations: Clinical and demographic metadata were provided uncurated, with the amount varying by source and participant.

Only one count was recorded for this clone. No antigen is known for it. No much larger clone is present one base from it, and per-base qualities are unavailable. Enrolling through a virtual design, the prospective study's participants ranged in age from roughly 18 to 90 years and lived across roughly 24 United States geographic areas. In the prospective study, cohorts were assigned on the basis of participant-reported clinical history obtained from a screening survey and a study questionnaire. ImmuneRACE Cohort 3 recovered participants were defined by two consecutive negative NP/OP PCR tests, healthcare professional clearance, or symptom resolution. In the prospective study, mobile phlebotomists collected whole blood, serum and a nasopharyngeal or oropharyngeal swab from each participant. Prospective study participants could optionally give additional blood draws and questionnaires over an approximately 2-month period. Prospective study blood samples were shipped either frozen or at room temperature before DNA extraction.

The immunoSEQ Assay, a bias-controlled multiplex PCR, was used to amplify TCRbeta CDR3 regions from genomic DNA. From the authors' description of their analysis: Within the assay, amplification of reference gene primers was used to estimate how many nucleated cells each sample contained. Sequence reads were collapsed and filtered to measure the absolute abundance of every unique TCRbeta CDR3 rearrangement. For each sample, productive Simpson clonality was calculated as the square root of Simpson's diversity index across productive rearrangements. Not all clones reach the TCRdb copy of this immuneACCESS table, which keeps in-frame sequences only. Checked studies attribute under half of the gap to unresolved V genes and leave the rest unexplained. That table is the source of V, J and clone size, and D and trimming were worked out from the DNA. Across this sample there are about 370,000 clones, with 80% to 90% seen only once. Clones ranked in the top ten supply 1% of the sample.

The TCR sequence derives from a man aged 18-30 years who had recovered from COVID-19. Sequencing was performed on PBMCs or T cells enriched from blood (not recorded which).

The sequenced DNA is TGCGCCAGCAGCCCGACTCTCGTCAGTAGGACAGATACGCAGTATTTT. Its amino acids are CASSPTLVSRTDTQYF. The chain links TRBV4-1 with TRBJ2-3, with no reliable assignment of the D segment. The CDR1 and CDR2 encoded by the germline V gene are MGHRA and YSYEKL. At the junction V is shortened by 4 bases and J by 3 bases, with 17 bases in between. The CDR3, from cysteine to phenylalanine, totals 16 residues. CDR3 DNA is the only sequence kept; it has 48 bases, read in frame from the first base.